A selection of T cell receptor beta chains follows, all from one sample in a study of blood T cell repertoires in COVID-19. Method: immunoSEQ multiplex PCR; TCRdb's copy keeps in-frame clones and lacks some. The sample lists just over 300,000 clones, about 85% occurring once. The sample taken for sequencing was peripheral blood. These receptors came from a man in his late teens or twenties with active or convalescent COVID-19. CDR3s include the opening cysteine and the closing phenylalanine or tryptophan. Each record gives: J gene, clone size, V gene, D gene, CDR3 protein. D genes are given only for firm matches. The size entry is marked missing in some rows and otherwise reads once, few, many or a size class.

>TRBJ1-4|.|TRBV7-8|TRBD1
CASSLGGTVNEKLFF
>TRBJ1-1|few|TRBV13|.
CASSFPGSTEAFF
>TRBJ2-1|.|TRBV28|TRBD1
CASSYTGGIRNEQFF
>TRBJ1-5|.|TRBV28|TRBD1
CASSSGTGQPQHF
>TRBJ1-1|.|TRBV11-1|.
CASSPSPGNTEAFF
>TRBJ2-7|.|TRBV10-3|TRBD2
CAISESPSGYYEQYF
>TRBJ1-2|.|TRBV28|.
CASTAAGYGYTF
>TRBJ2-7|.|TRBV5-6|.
CASGDSVYEQYF
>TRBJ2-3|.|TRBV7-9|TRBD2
CASSLVGLAGETDTQYF
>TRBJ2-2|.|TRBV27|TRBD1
CASNQQGTNTGELFF
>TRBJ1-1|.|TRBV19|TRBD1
CASSKGQGGWTEAFF
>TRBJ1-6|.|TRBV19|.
CASSIGDSNSPLHF
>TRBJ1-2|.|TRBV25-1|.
CASSEFSEEAGYTF
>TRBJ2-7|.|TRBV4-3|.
CASSQEVGSYEQYF
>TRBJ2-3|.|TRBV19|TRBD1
CASSTQGPDTQYF
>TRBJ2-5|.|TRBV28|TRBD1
CASSWDRGPLETQYF
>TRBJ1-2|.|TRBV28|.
CASSPVSHAGYTF
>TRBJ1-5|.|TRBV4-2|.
CASSQGHSRGNQPQHF
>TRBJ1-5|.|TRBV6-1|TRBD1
CASSETGYINQPQHF
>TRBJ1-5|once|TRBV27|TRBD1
CASSPILRDRGLQPQHF
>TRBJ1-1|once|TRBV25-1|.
CASSGGLEAFF
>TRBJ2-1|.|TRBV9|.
CASSPFMSTYNEQFF
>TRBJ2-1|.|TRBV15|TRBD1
CATSPGQVINEQFF
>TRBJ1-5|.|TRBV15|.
CATSRDTGQPQHF
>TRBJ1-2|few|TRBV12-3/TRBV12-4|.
CASSPGAEGYTF
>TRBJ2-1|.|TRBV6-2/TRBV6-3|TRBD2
CASSSFGGISYNEQFF
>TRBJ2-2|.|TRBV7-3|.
CASSSQGGRNTGELFF
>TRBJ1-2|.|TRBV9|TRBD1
CASSVGDRSYGYTF
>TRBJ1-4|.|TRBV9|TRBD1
CASSGGQGLGFGEKLFF
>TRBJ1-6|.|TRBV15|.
CATSRVVGSGDHF
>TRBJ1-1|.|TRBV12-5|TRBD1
CASGHGQGYTEAFF
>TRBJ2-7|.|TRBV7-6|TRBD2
CASVPVAASGTYEQYF
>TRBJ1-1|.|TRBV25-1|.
CASSDRSNTEAFF
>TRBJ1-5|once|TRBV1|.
CTSSHSRDRDSNQPQHF
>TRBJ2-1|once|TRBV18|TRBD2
CASSPPISGRGGNEQFF
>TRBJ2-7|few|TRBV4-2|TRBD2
CASSQVTSGEGQYF
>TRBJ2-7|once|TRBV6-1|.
CASSEGGGQSYEQYF
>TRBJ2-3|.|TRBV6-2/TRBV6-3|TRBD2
CASSSPGGLAGVTDTQYF
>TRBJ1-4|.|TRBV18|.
CASSPTRGHEKLFF
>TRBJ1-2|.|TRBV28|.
CASSPTDNYGYTF
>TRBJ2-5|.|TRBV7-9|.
CASSLSGTFLETQYF
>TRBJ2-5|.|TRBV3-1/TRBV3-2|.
CASSQDPRTQYF
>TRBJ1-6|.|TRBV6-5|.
CASSYTRSNSPLHF
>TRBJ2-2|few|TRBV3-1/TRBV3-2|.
CASSQGLDVTGELFF
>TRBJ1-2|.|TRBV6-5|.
CASSSRDVYGYTF
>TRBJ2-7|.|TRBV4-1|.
CASSQDSFGSRSYEQYF
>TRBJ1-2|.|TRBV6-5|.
CASSRTVNYGYTF
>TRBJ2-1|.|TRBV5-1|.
CASSFRGWDEQFF
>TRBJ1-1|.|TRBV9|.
CASSVGAGATEAFF
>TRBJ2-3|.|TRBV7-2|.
CASSLVDRLSTDTQYF
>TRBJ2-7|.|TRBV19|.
CASSIEVAVSSYEQYF